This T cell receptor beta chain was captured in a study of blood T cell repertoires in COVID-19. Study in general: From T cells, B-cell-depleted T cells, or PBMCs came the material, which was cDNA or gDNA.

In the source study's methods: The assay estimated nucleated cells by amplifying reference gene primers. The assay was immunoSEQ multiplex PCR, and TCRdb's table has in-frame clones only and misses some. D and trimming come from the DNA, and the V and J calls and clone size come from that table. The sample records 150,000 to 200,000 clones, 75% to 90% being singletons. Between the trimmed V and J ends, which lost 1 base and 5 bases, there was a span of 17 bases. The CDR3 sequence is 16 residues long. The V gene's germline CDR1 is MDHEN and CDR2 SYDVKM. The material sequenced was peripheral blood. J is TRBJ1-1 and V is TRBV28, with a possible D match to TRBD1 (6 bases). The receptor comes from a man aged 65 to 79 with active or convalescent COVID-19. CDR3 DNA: TGTGCCAGCAGTTTATCGGGGGTCGGGGGGCGGACTGAAGCTTTCTTT. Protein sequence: CASSLSGVGGRTEAFF.